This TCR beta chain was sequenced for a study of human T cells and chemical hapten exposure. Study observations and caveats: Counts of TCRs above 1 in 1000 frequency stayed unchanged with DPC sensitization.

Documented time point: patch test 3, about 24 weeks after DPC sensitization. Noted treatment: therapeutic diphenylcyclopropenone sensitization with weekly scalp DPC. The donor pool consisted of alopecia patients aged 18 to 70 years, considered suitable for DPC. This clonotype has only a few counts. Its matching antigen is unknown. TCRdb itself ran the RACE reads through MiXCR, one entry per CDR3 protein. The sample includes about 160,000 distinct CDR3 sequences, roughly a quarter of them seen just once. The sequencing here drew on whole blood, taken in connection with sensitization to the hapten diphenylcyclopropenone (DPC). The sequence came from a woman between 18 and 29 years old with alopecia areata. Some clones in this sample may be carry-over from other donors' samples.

Here the CDR3 DNA reads TGTGCCAGCAGTTTCCGGGGGAGCAATGAGCAGTTCTTC. Translation: CASSFRGSNEQFF. The chain employs TRBV28 and TRBJ2-1, with D perhaps TRBD2 (6 bases). Germline CDR1 reads MDHEN; CDR2 reads SYDVKM. V was cut by 3 bases and J by 6 bases, with 9 bases left in between. The CDR3 length is 13 residues.